This T cell receptor (beta chain) derives from a study of blood T cell repertoires in COVID-19. TCRdb's table, derived via immunoSEQ multiplex PCR, lists solely in-frame clones and lacks some. The sample lists about 180,000 clones, roughly 87% occurring once. The CDR3 consists of 11 residues. The V gene lost 4 bases and the J gene lost 5 bases, with 5 bases spanning the gap. Germline lookup yields CDR1 SGDLS and CDR2 YYNGEE. The origin of this receptor is a woman aged 70-85 years with COVID-19, enrolled during active disease. This sequence joins TRBV9 and TRBJ2-3; D is ambiguous. Specimen: peripheral blood. Written as DNA, the CDR3 is TGTGCCAGCAGCTCGCGAGATACGCAGTATTTT. It is translated as CASSSRDTQYF.